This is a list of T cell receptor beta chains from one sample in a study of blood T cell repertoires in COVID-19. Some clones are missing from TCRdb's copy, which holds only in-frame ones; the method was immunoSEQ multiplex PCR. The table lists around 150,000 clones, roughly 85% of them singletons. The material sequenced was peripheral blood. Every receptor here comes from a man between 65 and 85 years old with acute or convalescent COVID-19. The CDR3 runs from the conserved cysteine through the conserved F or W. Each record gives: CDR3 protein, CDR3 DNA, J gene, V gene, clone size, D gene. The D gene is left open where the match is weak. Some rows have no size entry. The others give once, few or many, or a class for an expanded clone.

CDR3aa: CASSRTSGRCETQYF
CDR3nt: TGCGCCAGCAGCCGGACTAGCGGGAGATGTGAGACCCAGTACTTC
j_gene: TRBJ2-5
v_gene: TRBV23-1
abundance: -
d_gene: TRBD2

CDR3aa: CASSRVGLAGPSSTDTQYF
CDR3nt: TGTGCCAGCAGCCGTGTGGGACTAGCGGGACCTAGTAGCACAGATACGCAGTATTTT
j_gene: TRBJ2-3
v_gene: TRBV7-3
abundance: -
d_gene: TRBD2

CDR3aa: CASSPLAGVQETQYF
CDR3nt: TGCGCCAGCAGCCCTCTAGCGGGAGTCCAAGAGACCCAGTACTTC
j_gene: TRBJ2-5
v_gene: TRBV4-3
abundance: -
d_gene: TRBD2

CDR3aa: CASSQLASENIQYF
CDR3nt: TGTGCCAGCAGCCAACTAGCTAGCGAAAACATTCAGTACTTC
j_gene: TRBJ2-4
v_gene: TRBV4-2
abundance: -
d_gene: -

CDR3aa: CASRGQGWGDNEQFF
CDR3nt: TGTGCCAGTAGGGGACAGGGGTGGGGAGACAATGAGCAGTTCTTC
j_gene: TRBJ2-1
v_gene: TRBV19
abundance: -
d_gene: TRBD1

CDR3aa: CASSGGTGLEQYF
CDR3nt: TGCGCCAGCAGCGGCGGGACCGGCCTGGAGCAGTACTTC
j_gene: TRBJ2-7
v_gene: TRBV5-1
abundance: -
d_gene: -

CDR3aa: CASSYDGANTGELFF
CDR3nt: TGTGCCAGCAGTTACGACGGGGCGAACACCGGGGAGCTGTTTTTT
j_gene: TRBJ2-2
v_gene: TRBV7-2
abundance: -
d_gene: -

CDR3aa: CASSPAGGPGEQYF
CDR3nt: TGCGCCAGCAGCCCAGCGGGAGGGCCGGGCGAGCAGTACTTC
j_gene: TRBJ2-7
v_gene: TRBV4-3
abundance: once
d_gene: TRBD2

CDR3aa: CASSVPGQGLGTEAFF
CDR3nt: TGTGCCAGCAGTGTCCCGGGACAGGGTTTGGGCACTGAAGCTTTCTTT
j_gene: TRBJ1-1
v_gene: TRBV2
abundance: -
d_gene: TRBD1

CDR3aa: CASRTPNYGYTF
CDR3nt: TGTGCCAGCAGGACACCTAACTATGGCTACACCTTC
j_gene: TRBJ1-2
v_gene: TRBV9
abundance: -
d_gene: -

CDR3aa: CASSLEGAGTQYF
CDR3nt: TGTGCCAGCAGCTTAGAGGGGGCGGGTACGCAGTATTTT
j_gene: TRBJ2-3
v_gene: TRBV7-8
abundance: -
d_gene: TRBD1

CDR3aa: CASSGVGSKNQPQHF
CDR3nt: TGTGCCAGCAGCGGGGTTGGGAGCAAAAATCAGCCCCAGCATTTT
j_gene: TRBJ1-5
v_gene: TRBV9
abundance: -
d_gene: -

CDR3aa: CASSLAGGNEQFF
CDR3nt: TGCGCCAGCAGCTTGGCCGGAGGCAATGAGCAGTTCTTC
j_gene: TRBJ2-1
v_gene: TRBV5-1
abundance: -
d_gene: -

CDR3aa: CASNREANQPQHF
CDR3nt: TGTGCCTCAAACAGGGAAGCCAATCAGCCCCAGCATTTT
j_gene: TRBJ1-5
v_gene: TRBV10-3
abundance: -
d_gene: -

CDR3aa: CASSQENRGDGYTF
CDR3nt: TGTGCCAGCAGCCAAGAGAACAGGGGTGATGGCTACACCTTC
j_gene: TRBJ1-2
v_gene: TRBV3-1/TRBV3-2
abundance: -
d_gene: TRBD1

CDR3aa: CASSPSGGANQPQHF
CDR3nt: TGTGCCAGCAGCCCGTCGGGCGGGGCGAATCAGCCCCAGCATTTT
j_gene: TRBJ1-5
v_gene: TRBV3-1/TRBV3-2
abundance: -
d_gene: -

CDR3aa: CASSLWGADEKLFF
CDR3nt: TGTGCCAGCAGTTTATGGGGAGCAGACGAAAAACTGTTTTTT
j_gene: TRBJ1-4
v_gene: TRBV28
abundance: -
d_gene: -

CDR3aa: CASTSGLAGSDTQYF
CDR3nt: TGTGCCAGCACCTCGGGACTAGCGGGGTCAGATACGCAGTATTTT
j_gene: TRBJ2-3
v_gene: TRBV27
abundance: -
d_gene: TRBD2

CDR3aa: CASSYSDRSNQPQHF
CDR3nt: TGTGCCAGCAGTTACTCGGACAGGAGCAATCAGCCCCAGCATTTT
j_gene: TRBJ1-5
v_gene: TRBV6-6
abundance: -
d_gene: TRBD1

CDR3aa: CASSLTSRGQTFGFIDPNTGELFF
CDR3nt: TGTGCCAGCAGCTTAACCAGCCGGGGACAGACCTTTGGATTTATCGACCCGAACACCGGGGAGCTGTTTTTT
j_gene: TRBJ2-2
v_gene: TRBV7-3
abundance: -
d_gene: TRBD1

CDR3aa: CASSSSGRAYEQYF
CDR3nt: TGCGCCAGCAGTAGTAGCGGGCGAGCCTACGAGCAGTACTTC
j_gene: TRBJ2-7
v_gene: TRBV10-2
abundance: -
d_gene: TRBD2

CDR3aa: CASSLSEGRVDF
CDR3nt: TGTGCCAGCAGCTTATCTGAAGGCAGGGTGGATTTT
j_gene: TRBJ1-4
v_gene: TRBV11-2
abundance: -
d_gene: -

CDR3aa: CASSLWTSGVTDTQYF
CDR3nt: TGTGCCAGCAGCTTGTGGACTAGCGGGGTCACAGATACGCAGTATTTT
j_gene: TRBJ2-3
v_gene: TRBV7-9
abundance: -
d_gene: TRBD2

CDR3aa: CAWSVLGDRDTEAFF
CDR3nt: TGTGCCTGGAGTGTACTTGGTGACAGGGACACTGAAGCTTTCTTT
j_gene: TRBJ1-1
v_gene: TRBV30
abundance: -
d_gene: TRBD1

CDR3aa: CSALVGNEQFF
CDR3nt: TGCAGTGCCCTAGTCGGGAATGAGCAGTTCTTC
j_gene: TRBJ2-1
v_gene: TRBV20-1
abundance: -
d_gene: -

CDR3aa: CASSSHTGWDRNTEAFF
CDR3nt: TGCGCCAGCAGCTCGCACACAGGGTGGGATAGGAACACTGAAGCTTTCTTT
j_gene: TRBJ1-1
v_gene: TRBV5-1
abundance: once
d_gene: -

CDR3aa: CASSQGGVSTDTQYF
CDR3nt: TGTGCCAGCAGCCAAGGGGGGGTGAGCACAGATACGCAGTATTTT
j_gene: TRBJ2-3
v_gene: TRBV3-1/TRBV3-2
abundance: -
d_gene: -

CDR3aa: CASSTARTVLAKNIQYF
CDR3nt: TGTGCCAGCAGTACAGCCAGGACAGTTCTAGCCAAAAACATTCAGTACTTC
j_gene: TRBJ2-4
v_gene: TRBV6-2/TRBV6-3
abundance: -
d_gene: -

CDR3aa: CASSARGRLAKNIQYF
CDR3nt: TGTGCCAGCAGTGCCAGGGGGCGATTAGCCAAAAACATTCAGTACTTC
j_gene: TRBJ2-4
v_gene: TRBV28
abundance: few
d_gene: TRBD1

CDR3aa: CASSQGTSGLGGTQYF
CDR3nt: TGCGCCAGCAGCCAAGGGACTAGCGGACTCGGGGGCACGCAGTATTTT
j_gene: TRBJ2-3
v_gene: TRBV5-1
abundance: -
d_gene: TRBD2

CDR3aa: CASSFQREFTGELFF
CDR3nt: TGTGCCAGCAGCTTCCAGCGGGAGTTCACCGGGGAGCTGTTTTTT
j_gene: TRBJ2-2
v_gene: TRBV11-3
abundance: -
d_gene: TRBD2

CDR3aa: CASSPRRDRGYEQYF
CDR3nt: TGTGCCAGTAGTCCCCGCAGGGACAGGGGGTACGAGCAGTACTTC
j_gene: TRBJ2-7
v_gene: TRBV19
abundance: -
d_gene: TRBD1

CDR3aa: CASSFGLAGDNEQFF
CDR3nt: TGTGCCAGCAGCTTCGGACTAGCGGGAGACAATGAGCAGTTCTTC
j_gene: TRBJ2-1
v_gene: TRBV11-1
abundance: -
d_gene: TRBD2

CDR3aa: CASQGGGPTNTEAFF
CDR3nt: TGTGCCAGCCAAGGTGGGGGCCCCACGAACACTGAAGCTTTCTTT
j_gene: TRBJ1-1
v_gene: TRBV28
abundance: few
d_gene: -

CDR3aa: CASSPLRQGSYEQYF
CDR3nt: TGTGCCAGCAGTCCCCTCAGGCAGGGCTCCTACGAGCAGTACTTC
j_gene: TRBJ2-7
v_gene: TRBV6-6
abundance: once
d_gene: -

CDR3aa: CASSKGLGQGHYGYTF
CDR3nt: TGTGCCAGTAGTAAGGGTTTGGGACAGGGTCACTATGGCTACACCTTC
j_gene: TRBJ1-2
v_gene: TRBV19
abundance: -
d_gene: TRBD1

CDR3aa: CASRIQGNEQFF
CDR3nt: TGTGCCAGCAGGATACAGGGGAATGAGCAGTTCTTC
j_gene: TRBJ2-1
v_gene: TRBV12-3/TRBV12-4
abundance: -
d_gene: TRBD1

CDR3aa: CASSPRTSDEQYF
CDR3nt: TGTGCCAGCAGCCCCCGGACTAGCGACGAGCAGTACTTC
j_gene: TRBJ2-7
v_gene: TRBV3-1/TRBV3-2
abundance: few
d_gene: TRBD2

CDR3aa: CATSSLGLSTYEQYF
CDR3nt: TGTGCCACCAGCTCACTAGGACTATCCACCTACGAGCAGTACTTC
j_gene: TRBJ2-7
v_gene: TRBV15
abundance: -
d_gene: -

CDR3aa: CASSFERTGPDQPQHF
CDR3nt: TGTGCCAGCAGCTTTGAAAGGACAGGGCCGGATCAGCCCCAGCATTTT
j_gene: TRBJ1-5
v_gene: TRBV28
abundance: few
d_gene: TRBD1

CDR3aa: CASSIGGGFAYEQYF
CDR3nt: TGTGCCAGTAGTATAGGCGGGGGTTTTGCCTACGAGCAGTACTTC
j_gene: TRBJ2-7
v_gene: TRBV19
abundance: -
d_gene: TRBD2

CDR3aa: CASSLLAGDANTGELFF
CDR3nt: TGTGCCAGCTCACTGCTAGCGGGAGACGCGAACACCGGGGAGCTGTTTTTT
j_gene: TRBJ2-2
v_gene: TRBV18
abundance: -
d_gene: TRBD2

CDR3aa: CASSIPPENYGYTF
CDR3nt: TGTGCCAGTAGTATCCCGCCCGAGAACTATGGCTACACCTTC
j_gene: TRBJ1-2
v_gene: TRBV19
abundance: -
d_gene: -

CDR3aa: CASSPPNSGANVLTF
CDR3nt: TGCGCCAGCAGCCCCCCCAACTCTGGGGCCAACGTCCTGACTTTC
j_gene: TRBJ2-6
v_gene: TRBV5-1
abundance: -
d_gene: -

CDR3aa: CASTPGSGKYNEQFF
CDR3nt: TGTGCCAGCACCCCGGGGAGCGGGAAATACAATGAGCAGTTCTTC
j_gene: TRBJ2-1
v_gene: TRBV7-9
abundance: few
d_gene: TRBD2

CDR3aa: CASSSRAGNTQYF
CDR3nt: TGTGCCAGCAGTTCCAGGGCTGGAAATACGCAGTATTTT
j_gene: TRBJ2-3
v_gene: TRBV27
abundance: -
d_gene: -

CDR3aa: CASSPLAGGGETQYF
CDR3nt: TGTGCCAGCTCACCTCTAGCGGGAGGAGGGGAGACCCAGTACTTC
j_gene: TRBJ2-5
v_gene: TRBV18
abundance: -
d_gene: TRBD2

CDR3aa: CASSGGTSGLNEQFF
CDR3nt: TGTGCCAGCAGCGGAGGGACTAGCGGACTCAATGAGCAGTTCTTC
j_gene: TRBJ2-1
v_gene: TRBV9
abundance: -
d_gene: TRBD2

CDR3aa: CASSSGPYEQYF
CDR3nt: TGTGCCAGCAGTTCAGGGCCCTACGAGCAGTACTTC
j_gene: TRBJ2-7
v_gene: TRBV7-8
abundance: -
d_gene: -

CDR3aa: CASSEEDSNTGELFF
CDR3nt: TGTGCCAGCAGTGAAGAGGATTCGAACACCGGGGAGCTGTTTTTT
j_gene: TRBJ2-2
v_gene: TRBV6-4
abundance: -
d_gene: -

CDR3aa: CAWSVDGTGVYEQYF
CDR3nt: TGTGCCTGGAGTGTGGATGGGACAGGGGTCTACGAGCAGTACTTC
j_gene: TRBJ2-7
v_gene: TRBV30
abundance: -
d_gene: TRBD1

CDR3aa: CASSWTGGANQPQHF
CDR3nt: TGTGCCAGCAGTTGGACAGGGGGTGCCAATCAGCCCCAGCATTTT
j_gene: TRBJ1-5
v_gene: TRBV27
abundance: -
d_gene: TRBD1

CDR3aa: CATSDTGLAGYNEQFF
CDR3nt: TGTGCCACCAGTGATACGGGACTAGCGGGCTACAATGAGCAGTTCTTC
j_gene: TRBJ2-1
v_gene: TRBV24-1
abundance: -
d_gene: TRBD2